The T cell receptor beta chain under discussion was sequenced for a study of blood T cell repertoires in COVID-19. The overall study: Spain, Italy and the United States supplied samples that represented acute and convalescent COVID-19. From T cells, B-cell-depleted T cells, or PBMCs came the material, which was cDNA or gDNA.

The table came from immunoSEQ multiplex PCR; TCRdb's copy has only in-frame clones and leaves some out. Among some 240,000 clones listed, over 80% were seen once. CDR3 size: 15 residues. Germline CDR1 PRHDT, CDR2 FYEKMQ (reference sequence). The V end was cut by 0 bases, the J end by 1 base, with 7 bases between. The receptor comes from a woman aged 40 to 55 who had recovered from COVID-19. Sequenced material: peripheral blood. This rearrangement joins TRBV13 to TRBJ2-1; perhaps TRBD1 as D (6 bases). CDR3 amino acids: CASSLGQGSYNEQFF. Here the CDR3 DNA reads TGTGCCAGCAGCTTAGGACAGGGATCCTACAATGAGCAGTTCTTC.